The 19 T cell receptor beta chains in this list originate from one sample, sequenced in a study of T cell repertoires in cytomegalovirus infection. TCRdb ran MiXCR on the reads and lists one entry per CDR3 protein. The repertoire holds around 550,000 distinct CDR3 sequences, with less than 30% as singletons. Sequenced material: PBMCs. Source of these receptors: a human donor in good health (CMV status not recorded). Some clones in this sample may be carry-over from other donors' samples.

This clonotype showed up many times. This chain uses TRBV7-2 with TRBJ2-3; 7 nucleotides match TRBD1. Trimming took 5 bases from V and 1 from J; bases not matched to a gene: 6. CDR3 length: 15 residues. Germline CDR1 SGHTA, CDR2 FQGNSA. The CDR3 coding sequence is TGTGCCAGCAGCCTTTATGACAGGGGCACAGATACGCAGTATTTT. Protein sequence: CASSLYDRGTDTQYF.

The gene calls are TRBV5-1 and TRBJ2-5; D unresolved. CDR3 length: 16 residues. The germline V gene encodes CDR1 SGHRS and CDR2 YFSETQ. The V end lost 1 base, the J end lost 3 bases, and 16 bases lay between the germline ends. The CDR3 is CASSLMADNQKETQYF. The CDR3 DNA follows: TGCGCCAGCAGCTTGATGGCCGATAACCAAAAAGAGACCCAGTACTTC.

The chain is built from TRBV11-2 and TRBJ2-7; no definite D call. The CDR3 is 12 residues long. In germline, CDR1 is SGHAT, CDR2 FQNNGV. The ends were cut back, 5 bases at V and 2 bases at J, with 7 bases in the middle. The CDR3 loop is CASSTNPYEQYV. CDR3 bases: TGTGCCAGCAGCACGAACCCCTACGAGCAGTACGTC.

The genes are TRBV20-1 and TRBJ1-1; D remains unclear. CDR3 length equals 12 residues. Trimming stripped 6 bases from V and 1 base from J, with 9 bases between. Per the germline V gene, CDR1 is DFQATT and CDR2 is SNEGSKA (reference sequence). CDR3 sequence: CSAVHGNTEAFF. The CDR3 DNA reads TGCAGTGCAGTACACGGGAACACTGAAGCTTTCTTT.

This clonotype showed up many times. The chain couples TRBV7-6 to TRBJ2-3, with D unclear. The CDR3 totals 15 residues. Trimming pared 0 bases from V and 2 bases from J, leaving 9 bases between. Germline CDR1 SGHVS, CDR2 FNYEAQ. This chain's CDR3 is CASSLAFGPTDTQYF. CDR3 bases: TGTGCCAGCAGCTTAGCGTTCGGGCCCACAGATACGCAGTATTTT.

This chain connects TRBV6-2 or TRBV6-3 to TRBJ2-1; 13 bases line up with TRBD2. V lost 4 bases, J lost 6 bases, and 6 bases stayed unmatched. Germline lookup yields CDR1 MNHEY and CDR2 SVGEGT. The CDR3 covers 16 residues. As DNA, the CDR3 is TGTGCCAGCAGTTCCCGACTAGCGGGAGGAGGCAATGAGCAGTTCTTC. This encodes CASSSRLAGGGNEQFF.

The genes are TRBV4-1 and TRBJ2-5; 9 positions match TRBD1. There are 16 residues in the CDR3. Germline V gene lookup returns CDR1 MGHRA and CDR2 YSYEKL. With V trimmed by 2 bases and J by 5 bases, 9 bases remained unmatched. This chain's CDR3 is CASSQIGTGGAETQYF. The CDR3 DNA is TGCGCCAGCAGCCAAATAGGAACAGGGGGCGCGGAGACCCAGTACTTC.

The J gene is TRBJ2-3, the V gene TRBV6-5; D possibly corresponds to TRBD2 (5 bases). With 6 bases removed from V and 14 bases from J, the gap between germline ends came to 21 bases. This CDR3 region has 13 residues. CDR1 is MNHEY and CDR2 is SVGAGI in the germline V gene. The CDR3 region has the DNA TGTGCCAGCAGGCCTACTGGACTCGGCAGGCGGTATTTT. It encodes CASRPTGLGRRYF.

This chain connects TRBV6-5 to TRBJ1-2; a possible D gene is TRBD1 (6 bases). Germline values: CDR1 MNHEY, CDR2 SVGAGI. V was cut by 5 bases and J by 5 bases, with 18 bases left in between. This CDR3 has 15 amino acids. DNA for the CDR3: TGTGCCAGCAGTACCGGACGACCAAGGGGGTATGGCTACACCTTC. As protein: CASSTGRPRGYGYTF.

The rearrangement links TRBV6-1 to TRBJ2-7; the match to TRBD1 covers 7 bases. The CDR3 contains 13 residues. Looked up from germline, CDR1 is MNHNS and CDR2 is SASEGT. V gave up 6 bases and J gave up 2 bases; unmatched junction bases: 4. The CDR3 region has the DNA TGTGCCAGCAGGGAGACAGGGACCTACGAGCAGTACGTC. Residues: CASRETGTYEQYV.

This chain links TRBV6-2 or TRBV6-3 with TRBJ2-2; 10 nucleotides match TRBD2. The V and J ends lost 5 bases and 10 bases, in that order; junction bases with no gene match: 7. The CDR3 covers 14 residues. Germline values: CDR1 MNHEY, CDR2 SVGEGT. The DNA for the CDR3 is TGTGCCAGCAGTAGCGGGAGGGCCGTCGAGGAGCTGTTTTTT. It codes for CASSSGRAVEELFF.

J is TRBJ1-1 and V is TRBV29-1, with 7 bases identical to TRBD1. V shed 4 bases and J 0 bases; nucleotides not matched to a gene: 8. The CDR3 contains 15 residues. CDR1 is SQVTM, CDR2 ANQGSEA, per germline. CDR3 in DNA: TGCAGCGTTGTCCGGGACAGCAAAATGAACACTGAAGCTTTCTTT. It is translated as CSVVRDSKMNTEAFF.

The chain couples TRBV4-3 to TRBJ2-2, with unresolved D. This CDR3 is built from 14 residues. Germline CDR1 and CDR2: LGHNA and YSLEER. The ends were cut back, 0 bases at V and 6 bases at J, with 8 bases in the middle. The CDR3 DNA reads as TGCGCCAGCAGCCAAGATCCTTCGGCCGGGGAGCTGTTTTTT. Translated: CASSQDPSAGELFF.

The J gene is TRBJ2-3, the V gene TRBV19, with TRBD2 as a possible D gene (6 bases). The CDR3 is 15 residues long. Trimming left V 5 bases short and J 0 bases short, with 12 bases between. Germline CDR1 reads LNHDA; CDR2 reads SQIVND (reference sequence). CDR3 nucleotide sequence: TGTGCCAGTAGTCGCATAGCGGCTAGCACAGATACGCAGTATTTT. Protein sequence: CASSRIAASTDTQYF.

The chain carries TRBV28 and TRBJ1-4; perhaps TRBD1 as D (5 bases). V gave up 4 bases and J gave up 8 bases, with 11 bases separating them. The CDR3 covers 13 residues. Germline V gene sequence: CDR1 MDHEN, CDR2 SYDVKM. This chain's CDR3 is CASSSANREKLFF. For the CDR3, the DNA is TGTGCCAGCAGTTCCGCGAACAGGGAAAAACTGTTTTTT.

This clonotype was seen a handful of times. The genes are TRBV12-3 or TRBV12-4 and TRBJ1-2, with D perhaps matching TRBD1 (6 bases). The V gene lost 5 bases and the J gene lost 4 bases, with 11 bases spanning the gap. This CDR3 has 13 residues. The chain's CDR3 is CASSRQEFYGYTF. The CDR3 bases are TGTGCCAGCAGTCGACAGGAATTCTATGGCTACACCTTC.

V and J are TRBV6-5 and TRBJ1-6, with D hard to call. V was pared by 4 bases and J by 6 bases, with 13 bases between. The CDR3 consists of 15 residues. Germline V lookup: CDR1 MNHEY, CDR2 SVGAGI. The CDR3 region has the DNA TGTGCCAGCAGTTCAGAGCGACGGGTTAATTCACCCCTCCACTTT. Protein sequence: CASSSERRVNSPLHF.

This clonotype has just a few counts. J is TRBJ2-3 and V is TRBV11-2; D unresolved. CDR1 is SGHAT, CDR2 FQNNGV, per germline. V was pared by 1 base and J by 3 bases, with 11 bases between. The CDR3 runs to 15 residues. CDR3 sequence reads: CASSLGPVRTDTQYF. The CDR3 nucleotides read TGTGCCAGCAGCTTAGGCCCAGTTCGGACAGATACGCAGTATTTT.

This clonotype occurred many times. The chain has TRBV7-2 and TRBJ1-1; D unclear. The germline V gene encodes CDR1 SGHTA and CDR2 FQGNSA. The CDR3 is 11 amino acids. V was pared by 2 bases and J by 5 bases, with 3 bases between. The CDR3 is CASSLRTEAFF. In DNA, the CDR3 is TGTGCCAGCAGCTTAAGGACTGAAGCTTTCTTT. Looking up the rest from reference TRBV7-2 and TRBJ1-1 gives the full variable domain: GAGVSQSPSNKVTEKGKDVELRCDPISGHTALYWYRQSLGQGLEFLIYFQGNSAPDKSGLPSDRFSAERTGGSVSTLTIQRTQQEDSAVYLCASSLRTEAFFGQGTRLTVV.